This TCR beta chain originates from a study of T cell responses to AZD1222 COVID-19 vaccine. The study, taken as a whole, reports: Baseline seropositivity occurred in only a handful of AZD1222 recipients. It should be noted that donors were predominantly white British and more often female, and clonal diversity was possibly underestimated. Increased Spike-specific TCR breadth and depth were observed after two AZD1222 doses. Samples come after the peak T cell response, not at day 14.

TCRdb keeps only in-frame clones here, not all; method: immunoSEQ multiplex PCR. The sample contains approximately 50,000 clones, around 85% of which appear only once. Trimming took 6 bases from V and 2 from J, leaving 10 bases between them. The CDR3 totals 13 residues. CDR1 MNHEY and CDR2 SVGAGI come from the germline V gene. Turning to this clone: The antigen remains undetermined.

The sequencing here drew on peripheral blood, taken on day 0 of MenACWY control vaccination. The receptor was isolated from an adult in good health. V gene TRBV6-5 combines with J gene TRBJ1-2; no clear D. CDR3 residues: CASRSTGNYGYTF. The DNA of the CDR3 is TGTGCCAGCAGATCGACGGGGAACTATGGCTACACCTTC.